This TCR gamma chain was sequenced for a study of gamma delta lymphoproliferative disorders and STAT genes. About the study: Gamma-chain libraries were built from at least 50 ng of genomic DNA with the LymphoTrack Dx TCRG Assay. General observations from the study: Vgamma9-JgammaP and Vdelta2-Ddelta3-Jdelta1 dominated major clones in indolent patients.

In the case of this clone: Antigen specificity is unknown.

TCRdb repeated clone calling on the multiplex PCR reads with CATT. The top ten clones hold 91% of a sample with some 450 gamma-chain clones, approximately 16% of them seen once. Sequencing used genomic DNA taken from PBMCs of patients and controls. No sample was taken during therapy; all were off or pre-therapy. CDR3 length: 11 amino acids. CDR1 is VENAVY, CDR2 YDSYNSRV, per germline. With 9 bases clipped from V and 3 bases from J, the junction kept 5 bases outside the gene matches. This rearrangement joins TRGV8 to TRGJ1 or TRGJ2. The J gene, absent from TCRdb, was called here by matching the DNA to germline. The TCR originated in a human donor with gamma-delta T-cell large granular lymphocyte leukemia. The sequenced sample was blood. CDR3 region: CATQIYYKKLF. For the CDR3, the DNA is TGTGCCACCCAGATTTATTATAAGAAACTCTTT.